The rows below give T cell receptor beta chains drawn from one sample of a study of T-cell reconstitution after alpha-beta-depleted transplantation in children. TCRdb reprocessed the PCR reads via MiXCR and lists one record per CDR3 protein. Found here are around 400,000 distinct CDR3 sequences, approximately 10% of them singletons; the top ten hold roughly 5.1%. Sequencing was performed on PBMCs from the stem cell graft donor, taken from the stem cell graft. These receptor sequences come from a human donor who donated a stem cell graft to a child with acute myeloid leukemia. CDR3s include the opening cysteine and the closing phenylalanine or tryptophan. D genes are given only for firm matches. Clone size is stated in some rows and not others, as once, few, many or a class when expanded.

v_call: TRBV11-1
d_call: TRBD1
j_call: TRBJ1-2
clone_size: NA
cdr3_nt: TGTGCCAGCAGCCAACGGACAGGGACTGGCTACACCTTC
cdr3_aa: CASSQRTGTGYTF

v_call: TRBV12-3/TRBV12-4
d_call: TRBD2
j_call: TRBJ2-1
clone_size: NA
cdr3_nt: TGTGCCAGCAGCCCGGGGGGACTAGCGGGAGGGTACAGCTACAATGAGCAGTTCTTC
cdr3_aa: CASSPGGLAGGYSYNEQFF

v_call: TRBV5-5
d_call: TRBD2
j_call: TRBJ2-5
clone_size: NA
cdr3_nt: TGTGCCAGCAGCTTGGGGCCTAGCGGGAGACAAGAGACCCAGTACTTC
cdr3_aa: CASSLGPSGRQETQYF

v_call: TRBV20-1
d_call: NA
j_call: TRBJ2-2
clone_size: NA
cdr3_nt: TGCAGTGCGGGCGGGAAAACGAACACCGGGGAGCTGTTTTTT
cdr3_aa: CSAGGKTNTGELFF

v_call: TRBV10-3
d_call: NA
j_call: TRBJ1-4
clone_size: NA
cdr3_nt: TGTGCCATCAGTGCGAAGGCAGGGAATGAAAAACTGTTTTTT
cdr3_aa: CAISAKAGNEKLFF

v_call: TRBV12-3/TRBV12-4
d_call: NA
j_call: TRBJ2-2
clone_size: NA
cdr3_nt: TGTGCCAGCACCACCGGATGGGACGGGGAGCTGTTTTTT
cdr3_aa: CASTTGWDGELFF

v_call: TRBV2
d_call: NA
j_call: TRBJ2-2
clone_size: few
cdr3_nt: TGTGCCAGCTCCGCTAACTCGAACACCGGGGAGCTGTTTTTT
cdr3_aa: CASSANSNTGELFF

v_call: TRBV20-1
d_call: NA
j_call: TRBJ2-2
clone_size: NA
cdr3_nt: TGCAGTGCTAACCAGCACACCGGGGAGCTGTTTTTT
cdr3_aa: CSANQHTGELFF

v_call: TRBV13
d_call: NA
j_call: TRBJ2-3
clone_size: few
cdr3_nt: TGTGCCAGCAGCTCGACTACCACAGATACGCAGTATTTT
cdr3_aa: CASSSTTTDTQYF

v_call: TRBV29-1
d_call: TRBD1
j_call: TRBJ2-1
clone_size: NA
cdr3_nt: TGCAGCGTCTCCGGACAGGGACCCTACAATGAGCAGTTCTTC
cdr3_aa: CSVSGQGPYNEQFF

v_call: TRBV4-1
d_call: TRBD1
j_call: TRBJ1-2
clone_size: NA
cdr3_nt: TGCGCCAGCAGCCAGGCGACAGGGACCTATGGCTACACCTTC
cdr3_aa: CASSQATGTYGYTF

v_call: TRBV5-1
d_call: NA
j_call: TRBJ1-3
clone_size: many
cdr3_nt: TGCGCCAGCAGCTTGGCGAGTTCTGGAAACACCATATATTTT
cdr3_aa: CASSLASSGNTIYF

v_call: TRBV4-2
d_call: NA
j_call: TRBJ2-7
clone_size: few
cdr3_nt: TGTGCCAGCAGCCGGGACTCATTCCGCGAGCAGTACTTC
cdr3_aa: CASSRDSFREQYF

v_call: TRBV5-1
d_call: TRBD1
j_call: TRBJ2-3
clone_size: many
cdr3_nt: TGCGCCAGCAGCTCGTGGGACAGGGGTACAGATACGCAGTATTTT
cdr3_aa: CASSSWDRGTDTQYF

v_call: TRBV2
d_call: TRBD1
j_call: TRBJ1-1
clone_size: NA
cdr3_nt: TGTGCCAGCAGCGCAGGGGGAACGAACACTGAAGCTTTCTTT
cdr3_aa: CASSAGGTNTEAFF

v_call: TRBV20-1
d_call: TRBD2
j_call: TRBJ2-4
clone_size: NA
cdr3_nt: TGCAGTGCTTTGGGACCGCCTACAACGGGACTAGCCGCCAAAAACATTCAGTACTTC
cdr3_aa: CSALGPPTTGLAAKNIQYF